The present T cell receptor (beta chain) was sequenced within a study of CD8+CD57+ T cells in acquired aplastic anemia. Study in general: Quantities of DNA derived from sorted CD4+ and CD8+ cells averaged 3.2 ug.

Findings and limits, study-wide: Patients and controls had in common 25 to 35 CD8+ CDR3 sequences.

Remarks on this clonotype: What it recognizes is unknown.

Using genomic DNA as the template, TCR beta VDJ and CDR3 profiling was carried out. Each CDR3 protein is one row after TCRdb ran MiXCR on the reads. The table includes approximately 59,000 distinct CDR3 sequences, around 60% detected once. V was cut by 6 bases and J by 12 bases, with 18 bases left in between. The CDR3 consists of 12 residues. Those patients picked for sequencing had displayed CD8+CD57+ cell expansion on flow cytometry. Patient blood was sampled before any therapy had been received. Sequencing was carried out using sorted CD4+, CD8+, or CD8+CD57+ T cells (not recorded which) from PBMCs. V is TRBV12-3 or TRBV12-4 and J is TRBJ2-7; D is uncertain. The source is a human donor with aplastic anemia. The CDR3 DNA reads TGTGCCAGCAGCCTTAGGGTTCTAGGGCTGTACTTC. As protein: CASSLRVLGLYF.